The 29 T cell receptor beta chains below come from one sample, sequenced in a study of blood T cell repertoires in COVID-19. Using immunoSEQ multiplex PCR, the repertoire was profiled, and TCRdb retains in-frame clones only, with some absent. Of roughly 330,000 clones listed, 70% to 90% are singletons. Sequenced material: PBMCs or T cells enriched from blood (not recorded which). The receptor source for this set is a woman aged 18-35 years who had recovered from COVID-19.

The V call is TRBV2, the J call TRBJ2-1; 12 bases fit TRBD1. V gave up 2 bases and J gave up 5 bases; unmatched junction bases: 19. CDR1 is SNHLY, CDR2 FYNNEI, per germline. This CDR3 comprises 21 residues. The CDR3 nucleotides are TGTGCCAGCAGTGAAAAGGGACAGGGGGCGGTAGGTATTTGGCCGGACAATGAGCAGTTCTTC. Translating it yields CASSEKGQGAVGIWPDNEQFF.

The rearrangement links TRBV5-1 to TRBJ2-5, with a weak D call TRBD2 (5 bases). This CDR3 is built from 12 residues. Per germline, CDR1 SGHRS and CDR2 YFSETQ. The CDR3 bases are TGCGCAAGCGGAACGGGAAGGCAGACCCAGTACTTC. It is translated as CASGTGRQTQYF.

This chain uses TRBV25-1 with TRBJ1-1; D is ambiguous. This CDR3 spans 12 amino acids. V dropped 4 bases and J dropped 6 bases, with 9 bases sitting between them. From germline, CDR1 is MGHDK and CDR2 SYGVNS. The DNA for the CDR3 is TGTGCCAGCAGTGTAACACCACCTGAAGCTTTCTTT. The encoded protein is CASSVTPPEAFF.

In the case of this clone: The sample holds other DNA sequences that translate to the same CDR3. The chain joins TRBV5-1 to TRBJ1-1; D is ambiguous. CDR1 and CDR2 (germline): SGHRS, YFSETQ. The V end was cut by 0 bases, the J end by 4 bases, with 7 bases between. This CDR3 contains 13 residues. CDR3 coding DNA: TGCGCCAGCAGCTTGGGGGCGGGCACTGAAGCTTTCTTT. This codes for CASSLGAGTEAFF.

The rearrangement uses TRBV27 and TRBJ1-1, with D perhaps matching TRBD1 (6 bases). Trimming removed 2 bases from V and 1 base from J, with 14 bases in between. The CDR3 runs to 16 residues. The germline V gene encodes CDR1 MNHEY and CDR2 SMNVEV (reference sequence). CDR3 DNA: TGTGCCAGCAGTTTAAGCGGGGGGCCGGGGAACACTGAAGCTTTCTTT. It is translated as CASSLSGGPGNTEAFF.

The chain joins TRBV28 to TRBJ2-3; 12 bases are shared with TRBD2. Germline CDR1 and CDR2: MDHEN and SYDVKM. CDR3 length: 17 amino acids. The J segment lost 6 bases and the V segment lost 8 bases, leaving 15 bases of the junction unmatched. CDR3 in DNA: TGTGCCAGCGGCTCTTTAACGACTAGCGGGAGTTGGGATACGCAGTATTTT. Residues: CASGSLTTSGSWDTQYF. Drawing the rest from reference TRBV28 and TRBJ2-3, the complete variable domain is DVKVTQSSRYLVKRTGEKVFLECVQDMDHENMFWYRQDPGLGLRLIYFSYDVKMKEKGDIPEGYSVSREKKERFSLILESASTNQTSMYLCASGSLTTSGSWDTQYFGPGTRLTVL.

The chain employs TRBV28 and TRBJ2-2; D call uncertain. Per the germline V gene, CDR1 is MDHEN and CDR2 is SYDVKM. The CDR3 runs 15 residues. Trimming pared 3 bases from V and 2 bases from J, leaving 10 bases between. Written as DNA, the CDR3 is TGTGCCAGCAGTTTTCTAACCGTTAACACCGGGGAGCTGTTTTTT. It translates to CASSFLTVNTGELFF. Using reference TRBV28 and TRBJ2-2 for the parts outside the CDR3, the full variable domain is DVKVTQSSRYLVKRTGEKVFLECVQDMDHENMFWYRQDPGLGLRLIYFSYDVKMKEKGDIPEGYSVSREKKERFSLILESASTNQTSMYLCASSFLTVNTGELFFGEGSRLTVL.

The chain combines TRBV30 with TRBJ1-6; 7 bases fit TRBD1. This CDR3 is 16 amino acids long. The ends lost 1 base at V and 0 bases at J; junction bases unmatched: 3. Germline loops: CDR1 GTSNPN, CDR2 SVGIG (reference sequence). The CDR3 region has the DNA TGTGCCTGGAGTGAAGACAGGGTCTCCTATAATTCACCCCTCCACTTT. Translated: CAWSEDRVSYNSPLHF. Filled out from reference TRBV30 and TRBJ1-6, the complete variable domain reads SQTIHQWPATLVQPVGSPLSLECTVEGTSNPNLYWYRQAAGRGLQLLFYSVGIGQISSEVPQNLSASRPQDRQFILSSKKLLLSDSGFYLCAWSEDRVSYNSPLHFGNGTRLTVT.

V usage is TRBV7-9 and J usage is TRBJ1-6; 8 nucleotides align to TRBD1. With 2 bases clipped from V and 7 bases from J, the junction kept 4 bases outside the gene matches. This CDR3 contains 15 residues. Per germline, CDR1 SEHNR and CDR2 FQNEAQ (reference sequence). The chain's CDR3 is CASSLMDRDNSPLHF. CDR3 sequence (DNA): TGTGCCAGCAGCTTAATGGACAGGGACAATTCACCCCTCCACTTT.

The V gene is TRBV9, the J gene TRBJ2-5, with a possible D match to TRBD2 (7 bases). The V and J ends lost 3 bases and 5 bases respectively, with 17 bases between them. The CDR3 sequence is 15 residues long. Germline V gene lookup returns CDR1 SGDLS and CDR2 YYNGEE. CDR3 sequence reads: CASSASSGGGETQYF. The CDR3, as DNA: TGTGCCAGCAGCGCTTCTAGCGGAGGGGGGGAGACCCAGTACTTC.

This clone was seen a few times. This chain joins TRBV9 and TRBJ1-6; 8 bases agree with TRBD1. V lost 4 bases to trimming and J lost 5 bases; unmatched junction nucleotides: 11. Germline V gene sequence: CDR1 SGDLS, CDR2 YYNGEE. CDR3 length: 17 amino acids. Here the CDR3 reads CASSSRTGPLNNSPLHF. DNA for the CDR3: TGTGCCAGCAGCTCCCGGACAGGGCCCCTTAATAATTCACCCCTCCACTTT.

The CDR3 here is CASSLASSGGFQETQYF. The CDR3 DNA is TGTGCCAGCAGCTTGGCTTCTAGCGGGGGGTTCCAAGAGACCCAGTACTTC. V gene TRBV7-6 combines with J gene TRBJ2-5; 11 positions agree with TRBD2. The trim removed 3 bases at V and 1 base at J, leaving 7 bases unmatched. The CDR3 runs 17 residues. CDR1 is SGHVS and CDR2 is FNYEAQ in the germline V gene.

The rearrangement uses TRBV2 and TRBJ1-5; D gene ambiguous. CDR1 SNHLY and CDR2 FYNNEI come from the germline V gene. Trimming took 8 bases from V and 3 from J, leaving 17 bases between them. This CDR3 region has 15 residues. The CDR3 loop is CASAPGLDTNQPQHF. CDR3 nucleotide sequence: TGTGCCAGCGCCCCCGGACTTGATACCAATCAGCCCCAGCATTTT.

The chain is built from TRBV28 and TRBJ2-3, with a possible D match to TRBD1 (6 bases). Germline-derived CDR1 and CDR2 are MDHEN and SYDVKM. This CDR3 has 15 amino acids. Trimming shortened V by 1 base and J by 0 bases, and 8 bases separated the two germline ends. CDR3 in amino acids: CASSLYRDSTDTQYF. The DNA of the CDR3 is TGTGCCAGCAGTTTATACAGGGATAGCACAGATACGCAGTATTTT.

The chain recombines TRBV7-3 with TRBJ2-1; 11 bases are shared with TRBD2. The CDR3 runs 13 residues. The germline gives CDR1 SGHTA, CDR2 FQGTGA. Unmatched junction bases numbered 1, after V lost 2 bases and J lost 10 bases. CDR3 in DNA: TGTGCCAGCAGCTTAGGGACTAGCGGAGAGCAGTTCTTC. Its protein product is CASSLGTSGEQFF. Drawing the rest from reference TRBV7-3 and TRBJ2-1, the complete variable domain is GAGVSQTPSNKVTEKGKYVELRCDPISGHTALYWYRQSLGQGPEFLIYFQGTGAADDSGLPNDRFFAVRPEGSVSTLKIQRTERGDSAVYLCASSLGTSGEQFFGPGTRLTVL.

The chain employs TRBV4-2 and TRBJ1-3; no reliable D call. The CDR3 length is 15 residues. V lost 0 bases to trimming and J lost 0 bases, with 6 bases between them. Germline lookup yields CDR1 LGHNA and CDR2 YNFKEQ. This CDR3 is CASSQELLSGNTIYF. CDR3 nucleotides: TGTGCCAGCAGCCAAGAACTTCTCTCTGGAAACACCATATATTTT.

This chain uses TRBV18 with TRBJ1-1; no definite D call. CDR3 size: 14 residues. The germline V gene has CDR1 KGHSH and CDR2 LQKENI. Trimming removed 3 bases from V and 3 bases from J, with 11 bases in between. The CDR3 protein is CASSPGVEYTEAFF. The CDR3 bases are TGTGCCAGCTCACCCGGGGTAGAGTACACTGAAGCTTTCTTT.

The chain couples TRBV18 to TRBJ2-3; D gene unclear. Germline V gives CDR1 KGHSH, CDR2 LQKENI. The CDR3 length is 13 residues. V gave up 3 bases and J gave up 6 bases, with 10 bases separating them. CDR3 residues: CASSPLSRDTQYF. CDR3 coding DNA: TGTGCCAGCTCACCTCTGAGTCGTGATACGCAGTATTTT.

The J gene is TRBJ2-5, the V gene TRBV5-5; 8 bases are shared with TRBD2. CDR1 and CDR2 (germline): SGHKS, YYEKEE (reference sequence). V lost 4 bases, J lost 2 bases, and 7 bases stayed unmatched. This CDR3 contains 15 residues. CDR3 amino acids: CASSLGAGVQETQYF. DNA for the CDR3: TGTGCCAGCAGCCTGGGAGCGGGGGTTCAAGAGACCCAGTACTTC.

This clone was seen a single time. The chain employs TRBV9 and TRBJ1-6; TRBD1 matches 8 bases. The CDR3 spans 15 residues. Germline V gene data show CDR1 as SGDLS and CDR2 as YYNGEE. After removal of 2 bases from V and 5 bases from J, the junction contained 3 bases not matched to a gene. The CDR3 region is CASSVQTGDNSPLHF. In DNA form, the CDR3 reads TGTGCCAGCAGCGTCCAGACAGGGGATAATTCACCCCTCCACTTT.

The chain combines TRBV19 with TRBJ1-6, with D hard to call. Germline CDR1 is LNHDA and CDR2 is SQIVND (reference sequence). CDR3 size: 16 residues. V was cut by 2 bases and J by 6 bases, with 14 bases left in between. This chain's CDR3 is CASSISTYRGNSPLHF. Here the CDR3 DNA reads TGTGCCAGTAGTATATCGACCTACCGGGGTAATTCACCCCTCCACTTT.

The chain combines TRBV3-1 (or the pseudogene TRBV3-2) with TRBJ1-2; no firm D call. This CDR3 is built from 13 residues. From germline, CDR1 is LGHDT and CDR2 YNNKEL (reference sequence). The V end lost 8 bases, the J end lost 3 bases, and 13 bases lay between the germline ends. CDR3 region: CASRPEGDYGYTF. The DNA for the CDR3 is TGTGCCAGCCGACCGGAGGGTGACTATGGCTACACCTTC.

The chain uses TRBV2 and TRBJ1-2; possibly TRBD1 for D (6 bases). Germline CDR1 is SNHLY and CDR2 is FYNNEI. This CDR3 region has 13 residues. V lost 2 bases and J 5 bases, leaving 9 bases between the germline ends. CDR3 bases: TGTGCCAGCAGTGAAACAGGGCGGTATGGCTACACCTTC. This gives the protein CASSETGRYGYTF. Supplemented by reference TRBV2 and TRBJ1-2, the full variable domain reads EPEVTQTPSHQVTQMGQEVILRCVPISNHLYFYWYRQILGQKVEFLVSFYNNEISEKSEIFDDQFSVERPDGSNFTLKIRSTKLEDSAMYFCASSETGRYGYTFGSGTRLTVV.

The chain joins TRBV30 to TRBJ2-1; 8 bases agree with TRBD1. This CDR3 contains 16 residues. The germline gives CDR1 GTSNPN, CDR2 SVGIG (reference sequence). V lost 5 bases and J lost 4; bases outside the gene matches: 13. The CDR3, as DNA: TGTGCCTGGCGCAGCTCAACAGGGGGTCGTTACAATGAGCAGTTCTTC. It specifies CAWRSSTGGRYNEQFF.

This rearrangement joins TRBV6-1 to TRBJ2-1; 8 bases are shared with TRBD2. The V segment lost 0 bases and the J segment 7 bases; nucleotides outside the gene matches: 8. The CDR3 spans 16 residues. The germline gives CDR1 MNHNS, CDR2 SASEGT. CDR3 residues: CASSEAKRGLGNEQFF. The CDR3, as DNA: TGTGCCAGCAGTGAAGCAAAGCGGGGGTTGGGGAATGAGCAGTTCTTC.

The sample holds one count of this clone. The chain joins TRBV6-5 to TRBJ2-1; TRBD1 matches 8 bases. The ends lost 3 bases at V and 8 bases at J; junction bases unmatched: 3. Germline V CDR1 and CDR2: MNHEY, SVGAGI. This CDR3 is 13 amino acids long. The chain's CDR3 is CASSYGQGYEQFF. DNA of the CDR3: TGTGCCAGCAGTTATGGACAGGGTTATGAGCAGTTCTTC.

This clone came up once. This chain connects TRBV3-1 (or the pseudogene TRBV3-2) to TRBJ1-5; D not certain. Deletions cut 1 base from V and 0 bases from J, with 13 bases between. The CDR3 sequence is 17 residues long. Germline-derived CDR1 and CDR2 are LGHDT and YNNKEL (reference sequence). The CDR3 is CASSQGSQVDSNQPQHF. The CDR3 DNA follows: TGTGCCAGCAGCCAAGGGTCTCAGGTGGATAGCAATCAGCCCCAGCATTTT.

The chain employs TRBV4-1 and TRBJ1-4; no reliable D call. The CDR3 sequence is 17 residues long. With 2 bases removed from V and 0 bases from J, the gap between germline ends came to 13 bases. CDR1 MGHRA and CDR2 YSYEKL come from the germline V gene. DNA for the CDR3: TGCGCCAGCAGCCAACGTAATACACAAGCAACTAATGAAAAACTGTTTTTT. The encoded protein is CASSQRNTQATNEKLFF.

The V call is TRBV19, the J call TRBJ1-1; D may be TRBD1 (6 bases). V lost 4 bases, J lost 0 bases, and 9 bases lay in between. The CDR3 has 14 amino acids. Germline CDR1 is LNHDA and CDR2 is SQIVND (reference sequence). For the CDR3, the DNA is TGTGCCAGTAGTACGGGACAACTGAACACTGAAGCTTTCTTT. The encoded protein is CASSTGQLNTEAFF.